A selection of T cell receptor beta chains follows, all from one sample in a study of shared clonotypes between healthy human individuals. Clones were sequenced by immunoSEQ multiplex PCR, and TCRdb holds only the in-frame ones, with some missing. The sample has about 1.1 million clones; approximately 80% are singletons. Source material: memory CD4+ T cells from PBMCs. These receptors came from a man between 18 and 35 years old in good health. Some clones in this sample may be carry-over from other donors' samples. CDR3s include the opening cysteine and the closing phenylalanine or tryptophan. The D gene is left open where the match is weak. Expanded clones are given a class, and other clones once, few, many or no size at all.

>TRBV27|-|TRBD1|TRBJ1-2
TGTGCCAGCAGTTTCGACTGGACAGGGGGCCGATATGGCTACACCTTC
CASSFDWTGGRYGYTF
>TRBV10-3|-|TRBD1|TRBJ2-5
TGTGCCATCAGTGGGACAGGGGAAGAGACCCAGTACTTC
CAISGTGEETQYF
>TRBV4-1|-|-|TRBJ1-1
TGCGCCAGCAGCCTAGAAGACAGAAACACTGAAGCTTTCTTT
CASSLEDRNTEAFF
>TRBV2|-|-|TRBJ2-1
TGTGCCAGCAGCCCGGTCCTTCCGGGGTTCTACAATGAGCAGTTCTTC
CASSPVLPGFYNEQFF
>TRBV7-3|-|-|TRBJ2-2
TGTGCCAGCAGCCAAATGTGGGGGAACACCGGGGAGCTGTTTTTT
CASSQMWGNTGELFF
>TRBV2|-|-|TRBJ2-7
TGTGCCAGCAGTGAATTCGTTGTCGTGCACGAGCAGTACTTC
CASSEFVVVHEQYF
>TRBV28|-|-|TRBJ2-5
TGTGCCAGCAATACGGGACTGTCCTACGAGACCCAGTACTTC
CASNTGLSYETQYF
>TRBV7-9|-|-|TRBJ2-2
TGTGCCAGCAGTCAGACAGTTAACACCGGGGAGCTGTTTTTT
CASSQTVNTGELFF
>TRBV5-1|once|-|TRBJ1-2
TGCGCCAGCAGCTTAGGCAATACGGGCGGCTACACCTTC
CASSLGNTGGYTF
>TRBV27|-|TRBD1|TRBJ1-1
TGTGCCAGCAGTTTCAAAGGACAGGGGGCTGAAGCTTTCTTT
CASSFKGQGAEAFF
>TRBV7-7|-|-|TRBJ2-3
TGTGCCAGCAGCTTAGAGGGACTTTCAGATACGCAGTATTTT
CASSLEGLSDTQYF
>TRBV9|few|TRBD1|TRBJ2-3
TGTGCCAGCAGCGTCCGCGGTATCGGGACAGGGGAAGGCACAGATACGCAGTATTTT
CASSVRGIGTGEGTDTQYF
>TRBV7-3|-|-|TRBJ2-1
TGTGCCAGCAGCCCATTTCGGGCAAGCTCCTACAATGAGCAGTTCTTC
CASSPFRASSYNEQFF
>TRBV11-3|-|-|TRBJ2-7
TGTGCCAGCAGCTTCGGCAGTACTGGAGAGCAGTACTTC
CASSFGSTGEQYF
>TRBV5-1|-|-|TRBJ1-1
TGCGCCAGCAGCTTGGAGGGACTGAACACTGAAGCTTTCTTT
CASSLEGLNTEAFF
>TRBV27|-|TRBD1|TRBJ1-2
TGTGCCAGCAGTACCCGGGACAGAGCCTATGGCTACACCTTC
CASSTRDRAYGYTF
>TRBV7-2|-|-|TRBJ1-1
TGTGCCAGCAGCTCGAATGGGATGAACACTGAAGCTTTCTTT
CASSSNGMNTEAFF
>TRBV19|-|TRBD1|TRBJ1-2
TGTGCCAGTAGGGACAGGGACTATGGCTACACCTTC
CASRDRDYGYTF
>TRBV7-2|-|TRBD2|TRBJ2-1
TGTGCCAGCAGCTTAGGGCTAGCGGGAGGGAGAAATGAGCAGTTCTTC
CASSLGLAGGRNEQFF
>TRBV5-6|-|-|TRBJ1-2
TGTGCCAGCAGCCTCAGTTACGAGTCCTATGGCTACACCTTC
CASSLSYESYGYTF
>TRBV6-4|few|-|TRBJ2-6
TGTGCCAGCAGTCAGTTACCTGGGGCCAACGTCCTGACTTTC
CASSQLPGANVLTF
>TRBV7-3|once|-|TRBJ2-2
TGTGCCAGCAGCTTAATGGCTAGCGTTAACACCGGGGAGCTGTTTTTT
CASSLMASVNTGELFF
>TRBV28|once|-|TRBJ2-7
TGTGCCAGCAGTCTCTTGTGGGGGAAGGGTGGGTCCTACGAGCAGTACTTC
CASSLLWGKGGSYEQYF
>TRBV2|many|-|TRBJ2-7
TGTGCCAGCAGTGAAAGGTCTTACGAGCAGTACTTC
CASSERSYEQYF
>TRBV18|-|TRBD1|TRBJ1-5
TGTGCCAGCTCACCCCAAGGGACAGGATCTAATCAGCCCCAGCATTTT
CASSPQGTGSNQPQHF
>TRBV5-1|-|-|TRBJ1-2
TGCGCCAGCAGCTTTGCCTTTAGCTATGGCTACACCTTC
CASSFAFSYGYTF
>TRBV6-4|few|-|TRBJ2-1
TGTGCCAGCAGTGACGGGAGTCGCAATGAGCAGTTCTTC
CASSDGSRNEQFF
>TRBV2|many|-|TRBJ1-1
TGTGCCAGCTACGAAGGCCCGGGGGTTTCGAACACTGAAGCTTTCTTT
CASYEGPGVSNTEAFF
>TRBV2|-|-|TRBJ1-2
TGTGCCAGCAGTCCCCGGCCTGACTATGGCTACACCTTC
CASSPRPDYGYTF
>TRBV5-5|-|-|TRBJ1-2
TGTGCCAGCAGCTTGGGGGCAGGGAACTATGGCTACACCTTC
CASSLGAGNYGYTF
>TRBV7-2|-|-|TRBJ2-5
TGTGCCAGCAGCTTAAGGGCCGTTGGAGAGACCCAGTACTTC
CASSLRAVGETQYF
>TRBV5-5|-|-|TRBJ1-4
TGTGCCAGCAGCCGAGGGTTGAGCACTAATGAAAAACTGTTTTTT
CASSRGLSTNEKLFF
>TRBV30|few|-|TRBJ2-1
TGTGCCTGGAGCCCGGGTCTAGGGAGCGATGAGCAGTTCTTC
CAWSPGLGSDEQFF
>TRBV7-3|-|TRBD1|TRBJ2-1
TGTGCCAGCAGCGTCAGACAGGGGGCCAATGAGCAGTTCTTC
CASSVRQGANEQFF
>TRBV5-1|few|-|TRBJ1-1
TGCGCCAGCAGCCTACAGGGCCCCGGCACTGAAGCTTTCTTT
CASSLQGPGTEAFF
>TRBV7-9|-|-|TRBJ2-5
TGTGCCAGCAGCTTACCTTGGGAGACCCAGTACTTC
CASSLPWETQYF
>TRBV2|once|TRBD2|TRBJ2-7
TGTGCCAGCAGTGTGACGGGAGGGGCCTACGAGCAGTACTTC
CASSVTGGAYEQYF
>TRBV5-4|many|TRBD1|TRBJ2-7
TGTGCCAGCAGCTTCGGGCTGGGACAGTCCTCCTACGAGCAGTACTTC
CASSFGLGQSSYEQYF
>TRBV5-1|once|TRBD1|TRBJ1-3
TGCGCCAGCAGCCTTTCCGGGACAGGACTCTCTGGAAACACCATATATTTT
CASSLSGTGLSGNTIYF